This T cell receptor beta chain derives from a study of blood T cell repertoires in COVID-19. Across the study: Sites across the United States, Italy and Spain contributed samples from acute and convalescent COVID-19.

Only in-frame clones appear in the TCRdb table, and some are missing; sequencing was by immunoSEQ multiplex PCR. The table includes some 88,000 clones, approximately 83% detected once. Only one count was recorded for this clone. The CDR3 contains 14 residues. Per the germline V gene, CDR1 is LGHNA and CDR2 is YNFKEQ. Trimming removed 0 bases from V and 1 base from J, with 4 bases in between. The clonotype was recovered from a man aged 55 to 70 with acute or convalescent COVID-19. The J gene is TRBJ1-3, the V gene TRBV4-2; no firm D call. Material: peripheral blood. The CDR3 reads CASSQDRSGNTIYF. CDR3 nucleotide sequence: TGTGCCAGCAGCCAAGACAGGTCTGGAAACACCATATATTTT.